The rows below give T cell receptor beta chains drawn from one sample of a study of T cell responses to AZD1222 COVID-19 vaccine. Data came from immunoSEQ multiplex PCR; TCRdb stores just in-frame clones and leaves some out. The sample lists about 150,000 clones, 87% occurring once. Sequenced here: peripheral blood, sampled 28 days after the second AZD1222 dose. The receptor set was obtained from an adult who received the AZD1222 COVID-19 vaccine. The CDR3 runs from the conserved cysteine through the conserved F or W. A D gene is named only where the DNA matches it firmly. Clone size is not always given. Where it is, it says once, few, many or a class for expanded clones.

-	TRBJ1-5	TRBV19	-	TGTGCCAGTAGTATAGGGGATTATGGCAATCAGCCCCAGCATTTT	CASSIGDYGNQPQHF
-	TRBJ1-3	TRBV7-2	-	TGTGCCAGCACCTATTGGCAGGGGAACACCATATATTTT	CASTYWQGNTIYF
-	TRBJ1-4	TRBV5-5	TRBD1	TGTGCCAGCAGCTCAGGGGGCCCTGGGGAAAAACTGTTTTTT	CASSSGGPGEKLFF
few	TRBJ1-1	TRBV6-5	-	TGTGCCAGCACCGCACGTCGGGGGATGAACACTGAAGCTTTCTTT	CASTARRGMNTEAFF
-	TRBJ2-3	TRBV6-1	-	TGTGCCAGCAGTGAGAACGCAGATACGCAGTATTTT	CASSENADTQYF
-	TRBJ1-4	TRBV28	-	TGTGCCAGCAGTCCGCTCCCGGGACGGATTAATGAAAAACTGTTTTTT	CASSPLPGRINEKLFF
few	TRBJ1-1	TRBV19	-	TGTGCCAGTAGTATCCAGGCAGGATACACTGAAGCTTTCTTT	CASSIQAGYTEAFF
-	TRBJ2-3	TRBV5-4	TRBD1	TGTGCCAGCAGCACTACAGGGGTTCCCACAGATACGCAGTATTTT	CASSTTGVPTDTQYF
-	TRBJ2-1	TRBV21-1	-	TGTGCCAGCAGCAAGGGGAGCGGGGGGTCCTACAATGAGCAGTTCTTC	CASSKGSGGSYNEQFF
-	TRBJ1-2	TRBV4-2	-	TGTGCCAGCAGTCCCGGGACCGGGGGCTATGGCTACACCTTC	CASSPGTGGYGYTF
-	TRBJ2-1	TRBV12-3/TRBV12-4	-	TGTGCCAGCCGGGGGCAGGGAAGAGAGCAGTTCTTC	CASRGQGREQFF
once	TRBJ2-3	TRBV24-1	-	TGTGCCACCAGTATCGGGGGGCCCGCCGGAGATACGCAGTATTTT	CATSIGGPAGDTQYF
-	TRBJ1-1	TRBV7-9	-	TGTGCCAGCAGGCCTAGAGGGGCAAGCAGGAACACTGAAGCTTTCTTT	CASRPRGASRNTEAFF
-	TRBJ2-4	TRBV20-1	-	TGCAGTGCTAGTCAGGGGGCCAAAAACATTCAGTACTTC	CSASQGAKNIQYF
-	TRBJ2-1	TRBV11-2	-	TGTGCCAGCAGCCGGGACTCCAGAGCCTACAATGAGCAGTTCTTC	CASSRDSRAYNEQFF
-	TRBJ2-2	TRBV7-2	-	TGTGCCAGCAGCTCCTACGGACTCCTCACCGGGGAGCTGTTTTTT	CASSSYGLLTGELFF
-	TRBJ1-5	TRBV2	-	TGTGCCAGCAGTAGAGTGGGCGAGGGGATCACGGGTGCTGGCAATCAGCCCCAGCATTTT	CASSRVGEGITGAGNQPQHF
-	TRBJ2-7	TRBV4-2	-	TGTGCCAGCAGCCAACAGACTACAGGTTCCTACGAGCAGTACTTC	CASSQQTTGSYEQYF
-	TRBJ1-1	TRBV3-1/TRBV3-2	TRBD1	TGTGCCAGCAGCCCTCGACAGGGCACTGAAGCTTTCTTT	CASSPRQGTEAFF
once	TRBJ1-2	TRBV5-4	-	TGTGCCAGCAGCTCGGGGGCAGGCCTTAACTATGGCTACACCTTC	CASSSGAGLNYGYTF
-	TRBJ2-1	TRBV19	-	TGTGCCAGTAGTATGACGGCTAGCTGGGACAATGAGCAGTTCTTC	CASSMTASWDNEQFF
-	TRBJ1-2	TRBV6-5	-	TGTGCCAGCAGGGGCGACAAGCCTCCCTATGGCTACACCTTC	CASRGDKPPYGYTF
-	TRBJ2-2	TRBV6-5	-	TGTGCCAGCAGTTTTTCTACAGGGAACACCGGGGAGCTGTTTTTT	CASSFSTGNTGELFF